This T cell receptor beta chain was documented in a study of CD8 T cells in ankylosing spondylitis. Quantitative 5'-RACE with molecular barcodes was used to make the TCR beta libraries. From the 5' RACE reads, TCRdb called clonotypes with MiXCR, one entry per CDR3 protein. The sample includes hundreds of thousands of distinct CDR3 sequences, 20% of them seen just once. Germline CDR1 and CDR2: MNHNY and SVGAGI (reference sequence). V was pared by 6 bases and J by 7 bases, with 13 bases between. The CDR3 loop spans 13 amino acids. This TCR was sampled from a male donor with ankylosing spondylitis or in good health (not recorded which). Sequenced sample: blood, either unsorted or a sorted T cell fraction (not recorded which). This sequence joins TRBV6-6 and TRBJ1-5, with D hard to call. The DNA for the CDR3 is TGTGCCAGCAGGGACCGTCCTGGGCAGCCCCAGCATTTT. It is translated as CASRDRPGQPQHF.